What follows are 10 T cell receptor beta chains derived from one specimen sequenced in a study of blood T cell repertoires in COVID-19. Data came from immunoSEQ multiplex PCR; TCRdb stores just in-frame clones and leaves some out. The sample lists 280,000 or so clones, nearly 90% seen once, with more than 7.5% in the top ten. Sequenced: peripheral blood. All receptors come from a man aged 18 to 29 with active or convalescent COVID-19.

This clone has just one count. The rearrangement uses TRBV10-2 and TRBJ1-4, with TRBD1 as a possible D gene (5 bases). V dropped 2 bases and J dropped 8 bases, with 6 bases sitting between them. CDR3 length: 12 amino acids. Germline V gene lookup returns CDR1 WSHSY and CDR2 SAAADI. The CDR3 protein is CASSEGGEKLFF. In DNA, the CDR3 is TGCGCCAGCAGTGAGGGGGGGGAAAAACTGTTTTTT.

The DNA of the CDR3 is TGTGCCAGCAACCAGGGGCCCTACAATGAGCAGTTCTTC. This codes for CASNQGPYNEQFF. The rearrangement joins TRBV6-6 to TRBJ2-1, with D perhaps TRBD1 (6 bases). CDR1 MNHNY and CDR2 SVGAGI come from the germline V gene (reference sequence). V dropped 7 bases and J dropped 2 bases, with 9 bases sitting between them. The CDR3 has 13 residues.

The rearrangement uses TRBV3-1 (or the pseudogene TRBV3-2) and TRBJ1-1; D perhaps matches TRBD1 (5 bases). Looked up from germline, CDR1 is LGHDT and CDR2 is YNNKEL (reference sequence). There are 14 residues in the CDR3. V lost 6 bases and J 5 bases, leaving 16 bases between the germline ends. CDR3 nucleotides: TGTGCCAGCAGTCGAGGAGGGGCCGGTACTGAAGCTTTCTTT. Its translation: CASSRGGAGTEAFF.

The rearrangement uses TRBV7-8 and TRBJ2-1; tentatively, D is TRBD2 (6 bases). Trimming removed 8 bases from V and 5 bases from J, with 22 bases in between. The CDR3 has 16 residues. CDR1 SGHVS and CDR2 FQNEAQ come from the germline V gene. The CDR3 DNA is TGTGCCAGCGGCATTCCTCTATGGGGGGATAACAATGAGCAGTTCTTC. It yields the protein CASGIPLWGDNNEQFF.

This clone was found once. The chain joins TRBV5-5 to TRBJ2-7; TRBD1 matches at 9 bases. The CDR3 runs to 13 residues. Germline V gene lookup returns CDR1 SGHKS and CDR2 YYEKEE (reference sequence). The J segment lost 5 bases and the V segment lost 1 base, leaving 1 base of the junction unmatched. The CDR3 nucleotides read TGTGCCAGCAGCTTGTGGACAGGGGACGAGCAGTACTTC. This translates into CASSLWTGDEQYF. The full variable domain, completed using reference TRBV5-5 and TRBJ2-7, is DAGVTQSPTHLIKTRGQQVTLRCSPISGHKSVSWYQQVLGQGPQFIFQYYEKEERGRGNFPDRFSARQFPNYSSELNVNALLLGDSALYLCASSLWTGDEQYFGPGTRLTVT.

Written as DNA, the CDR3 is TGTGCCAGCACCGGGACAGCCTACGAGCAGTACTTC. Its translation is CASTGTAYEQYF. This rearrangement joins TRBV2 to TRBJ2-7; TRBD1 matches 7 bases. CDR3 size: 12 residues. In germline, CDR1 is SNHLY, CDR2 FYNNEI. Trimming took 7 bases from V and 2 from J; bases not matched to a gene: 2.

V is TRBV11-2 and J is TRBJ1-6; TRBD1 aligns across 8 bases. Germline loops: CDR1 SGHAT, CDR2 FQNNGV. CDR3 length: 15 amino acids. The junction had 14 bases not matched to a gene; V was cut back by 9 bases and J by 10 bases. DNA for the CDR3: TGTGCCAGTAAGGTCCAGGGGGCCATTGGATCACCCCTCCACTTT. Residues: CASKVQGAIGSPLHF. Full variable domain (outside the CDR3, taken from reference TRBV11-2 and TRBJ1-6): EAGVAQSPRYKIIEKRQSVAFWCNPISGHATLYWYQQILGQGPKLLIQFQNNGVVDDSQLPKDRFSAERLKGVDSTLKIQPAKLEDSAVYLCASKVQGAIGSPLHFGNGTRLTVT.

The gene calls are TRBV2 and TRBJ1-5, with TRBD1 matching 8 bases. The CDR3 runs 15 residues. Germline loops: CDR1 SNHLY, CDR2 FYNNEI. J gave up 5 bases and V 5 bases, and 8 bases lay outside the gene matches. The CDR3 coding sequence is TGTGCCAGCAGTCGACAGGGGCTTGATGATCAGCCCCAGCATTTT. It is translated as CASSRQGLDDQPQHF.

This rearrangement joins TRBV7-9 to TRBJ1-2; D may be TRBD1 (6 bases). Germline V lookup: CDR1 SEHNR, CDR2 FQNEAQ (reference sequence). The ends were cut back, 1 base at V and 4 bases at J, with 13 bases in the middle. This CDR3 is 15 amino acids long. CDR3 residues: CASSLGIGGTYGYTF. DNA for the CDR3: TGTGCCAGCAGCTTAGGTATAGGGGGTACCTATGGCTACACCTTC.

The DNA of the CDR3 is TGTGCCAGCAGAGATGGACAGGGAGTCGATCAGCCCCAGCATTTT. This gives the protein CASRDGQGVDQPQHF. The rearrangement joins TRBV6-6 to TRBJ1-5; TRBD1 aligns across 8 bases. CDR1 MNHNY and CDR2 SVGAGI come from the germline V gene (reference sequence). V gave up 6 bases and J gave up 5 bases; unmatched junction bases: 9. The CDR3 loop spans 15 amino acids.